This T cell receptor (beta chain) was found in a study of T cell repertoires in ileal Crohn's disease. Across the whole study: All patients had surgery for stricturing (61%) or penetrating (about 39%) disease.

General study results and limits: Compared with CD4 T cells, sorted CD8 cells carried more expanded clones.

Around 0.45 micrograms of biopsy DNA per sample underwent TCRB immunosequencing. Repertoires were generated with immunoSEQ multiplex PCR, while TCRdb's copy carries only in-frame clones and drops some. The repertoire consists of about 550 clones, with around nine tenths occurring once and the leading ten covering approximately 6.4%. The germline CDR1 and CDR2 sequences are MDHEN and SYDVKM. The CDR3 loop spans 15 amino acids. The junction had 15 bases not matched to a gene; V was cut back by 7 bases and J by 9 bases. Worth noting for this clone: Its antigen is not known.

This sequence joins TRBV28 and TRBJ1-2; 9 positions match TRBD1. Sequencing was done on a sample of ileal tissue. The TCR originated in an adult with Crohn's disease. The CDR3 here is CASTPRGDRVASYTF. CDR3 bases: TGTGCCAGCACCCCAAGGGGGGACAGGGTAGCAAGCTACACCTTC.